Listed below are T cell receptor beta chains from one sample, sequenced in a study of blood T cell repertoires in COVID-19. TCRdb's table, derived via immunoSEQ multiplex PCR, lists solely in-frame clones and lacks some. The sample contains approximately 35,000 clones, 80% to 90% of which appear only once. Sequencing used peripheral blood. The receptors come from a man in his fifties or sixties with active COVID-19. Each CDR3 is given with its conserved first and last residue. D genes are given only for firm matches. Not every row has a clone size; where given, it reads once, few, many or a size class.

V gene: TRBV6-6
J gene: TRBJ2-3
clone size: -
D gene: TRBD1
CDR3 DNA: TGTGCCAGCAGTAGAGGACAGGCGAAAAACACAGATACGCAGTATTTT
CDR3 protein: CASSRGQAKNTDTQYF

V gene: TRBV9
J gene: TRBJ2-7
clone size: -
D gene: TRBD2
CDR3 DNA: TGTGCCAGCAGCGGCGTTGCCCCGGGAGGGCCGGACGAGCAGTACTTC
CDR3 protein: CASSGVAPGGPDEQYF

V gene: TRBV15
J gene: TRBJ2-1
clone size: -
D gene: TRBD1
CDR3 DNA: TGTGCCACCAGCAGAGTACAGGGGGGCTACAATGAGCAGTTCTTC
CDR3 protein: CATSRVQGGYNEQFF

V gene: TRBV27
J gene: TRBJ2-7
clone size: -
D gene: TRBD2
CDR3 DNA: TGTGCCAGCAGCCCGGGACTAGCGGGGATATCCTACGAGCAGTACTTC
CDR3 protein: CASSPGLAGISYEQYF

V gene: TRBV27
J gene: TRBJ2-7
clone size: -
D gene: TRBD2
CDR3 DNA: TGTGCCAGCAGTCCTAGCCAACTAGCGGGACCGTACGAGCAGTACTTC
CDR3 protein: CASSPSQLAGPYEQYF

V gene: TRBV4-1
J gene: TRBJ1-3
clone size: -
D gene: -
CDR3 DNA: TGCGCCAGCAGCCAAGAGGCTTGGGGGGGCACCATATATTTT
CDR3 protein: CASSQEAWGGTIYF

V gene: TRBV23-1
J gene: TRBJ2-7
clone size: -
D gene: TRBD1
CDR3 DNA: TGCGCCAGCAGTTCGTCGACAGGGGGGACCTACGAGCAGTACTTC
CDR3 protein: CASSSSTGGTYEQYF

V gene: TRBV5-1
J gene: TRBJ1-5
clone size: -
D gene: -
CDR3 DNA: TGCGCCAGCAGTAAAGGGGACAATCAGCCCCAGCATTTT
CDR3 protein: CASSKGDNQPQHF

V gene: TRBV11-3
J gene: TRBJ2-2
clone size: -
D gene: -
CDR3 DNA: TGTGCCAGCAGCTTAGACAGACAGGTCGCCGGGGAGCTGTTTTTT
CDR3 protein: CASSLDRQVAGELFF

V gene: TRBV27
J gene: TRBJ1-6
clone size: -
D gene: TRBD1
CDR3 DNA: TGTGCCAGCAGTTTAGGCAGGGGGCATTCACCCCTCCACTTT
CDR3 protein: CASSLGRGHSPLHF

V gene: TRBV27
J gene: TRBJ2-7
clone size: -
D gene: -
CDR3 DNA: TGTGCCAGCAGTTCCCCCGGGTCCCTTGAGCAGTACTTC
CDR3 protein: CASSSPGSLEQYF

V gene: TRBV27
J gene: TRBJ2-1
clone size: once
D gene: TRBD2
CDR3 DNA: TGTGCCAGCGGGGGACTAGCGGGACCGGACTCCTACAATGAGCAGTTCTTC
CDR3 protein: CASGGLAGPDSYNEQFF

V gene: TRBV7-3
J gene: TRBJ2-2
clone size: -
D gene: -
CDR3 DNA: TGTGCCAGCAGCTCGAGGATGGACGGGGAGCTGTTTTTT
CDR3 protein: CASSSRMDGELFF

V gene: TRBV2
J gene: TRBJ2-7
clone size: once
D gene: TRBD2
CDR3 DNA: TGTGCCAGCACCACTAGCGGTTGGCGGGGGCAGTACTTC
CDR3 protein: CASTTSGWRGQYF

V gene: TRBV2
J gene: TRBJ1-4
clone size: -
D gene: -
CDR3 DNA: TGTGCCAGCAGTCCGAGACTGGACAGAGGGGGGGCAAAACTGTTTTTT
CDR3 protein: CASSPRLDRGGAKLFF

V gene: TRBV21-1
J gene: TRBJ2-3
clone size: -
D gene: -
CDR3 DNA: TGTGCCAGCAGCAAAGCGCTTCAGGGGACAGATACGCAGTATTTT
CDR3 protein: CASSKALQGTDTQYF

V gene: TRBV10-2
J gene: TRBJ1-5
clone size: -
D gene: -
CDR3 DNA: TGCGCCAGCAGTGTCGGAGGGGAGGGTCAGCCCCAGCATTTT
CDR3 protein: CASSVGGEGQPQHF

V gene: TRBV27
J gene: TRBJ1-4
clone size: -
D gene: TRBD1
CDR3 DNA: TGTGCCAGCAGTCTCATCGCCGGGACAGGGGTAGCAAAACTGTTTTTT
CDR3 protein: CASSLIAGTGVAKLFF

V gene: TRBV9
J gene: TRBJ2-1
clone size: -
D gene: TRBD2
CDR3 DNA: TGTGCCAGCAGCCCCTTAGCGGGAGCGTTCTCCTACAATGAGCAGTTCTTC
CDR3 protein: CASSPLAGAFSYNEQFF

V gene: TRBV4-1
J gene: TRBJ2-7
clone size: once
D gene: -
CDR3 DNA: TGCGCCAGCAGCCAAGAGAGGCTCTCCTCCTACGAGCAGTACTTC
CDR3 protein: CASSQERLSSYEQYF

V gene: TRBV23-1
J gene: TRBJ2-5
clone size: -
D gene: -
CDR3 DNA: TGCGCCAGCAGTCCCTCGGGAGAGACCCAGTACTTC
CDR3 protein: CASSPSGETQYF

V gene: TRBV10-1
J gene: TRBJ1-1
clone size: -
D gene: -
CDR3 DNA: TGCGCCAGCAGTGAAATCCGGCAGGCGAACACTGAAGCTTTCTTT
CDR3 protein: CASSEIRQANTEAFF

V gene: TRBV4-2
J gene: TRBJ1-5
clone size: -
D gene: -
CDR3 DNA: TGTGCCAGCAGCCAAGAGACAGGAGATAGCAATCAGCCCCAGCATTTT
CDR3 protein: CASSQETGDSNQPQHF

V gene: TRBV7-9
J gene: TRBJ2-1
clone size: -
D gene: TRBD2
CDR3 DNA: TGTGCCAGCAGCCTCTTACTAGCGGGAGAATTCTTC
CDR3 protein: CASSLLLAGEFF

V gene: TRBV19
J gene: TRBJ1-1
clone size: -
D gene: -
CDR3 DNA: TGTGCCAGTAGCTTACAGTTCGGGGACACTGAAGCTTTCTTT
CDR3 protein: CASSLQFGDTEAFF

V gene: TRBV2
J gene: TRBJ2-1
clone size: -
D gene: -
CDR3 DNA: TGTGCCAGCAGTGAAATAGCTAGCTCCTACAATGAGCAGTTCTTC
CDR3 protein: CASSEIASSYNEQFF

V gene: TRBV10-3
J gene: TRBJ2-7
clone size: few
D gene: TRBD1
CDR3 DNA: TGTGCCATCAGGGGACAGGGAAGCGACGAGCAGTACTTC
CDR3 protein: CAIRGQGSDEQYF

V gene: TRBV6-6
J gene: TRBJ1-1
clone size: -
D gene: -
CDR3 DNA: TGTGCCAGCAGGGATCAGGGGCCTTCCCGGGGCACTGAAGCTTTCTTT
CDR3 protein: CASRDQGPSRGTEAFF

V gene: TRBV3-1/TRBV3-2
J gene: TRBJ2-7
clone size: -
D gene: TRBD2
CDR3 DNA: TGTGCCAGCAGCCTCCGGTCTAGCGGTACCTACGAGCAGTACTTC
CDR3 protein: CASSLRSSGTYEQYF

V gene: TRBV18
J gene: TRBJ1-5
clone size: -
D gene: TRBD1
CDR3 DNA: TGTGCCAGCTCATCCGGACAGGGGAAGCCCCAGCATTTT
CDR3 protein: CASSSGQGKPQHF

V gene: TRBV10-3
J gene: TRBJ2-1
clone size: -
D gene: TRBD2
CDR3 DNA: TGTGCCATCAGTGGACAGAGTAGCGGGAGGGCCTTTAATGAGCAGTTCTTC
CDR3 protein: CAISGQSSGRAFNEQFF

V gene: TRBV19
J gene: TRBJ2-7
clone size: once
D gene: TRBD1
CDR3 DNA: TGTGCCAGTAGTGGGACAGTTTCCTCCTACGAGCAGTACTTC
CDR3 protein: CASSGTVSSYEQYF

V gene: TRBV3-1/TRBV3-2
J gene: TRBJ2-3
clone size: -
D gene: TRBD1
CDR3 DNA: TGTGCCAGCAGCCACACACAGGGGTTAGATCGGCCAGTGTATTTT
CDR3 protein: CASSHTQGLDRPVYF

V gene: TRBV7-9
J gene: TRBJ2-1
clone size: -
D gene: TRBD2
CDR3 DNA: TGTGCCAGCAGCTTAGTGGGGACTAGGACCTACAATGAGCAGTTCTTC
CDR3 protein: CASSLVGTRTYNEQFF

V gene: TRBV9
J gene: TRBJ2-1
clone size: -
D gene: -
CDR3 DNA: TGTGCCAGCAGCGTAGCAGAGAGACAGTATCACAATGAGCAGTTCTTC
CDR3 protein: CASSVAERQYHNEQFF

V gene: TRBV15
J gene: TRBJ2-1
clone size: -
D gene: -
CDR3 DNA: TGTGCCACCAGCAGAGATATTGACAGCAATGAGCAGTTCTTC
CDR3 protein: CATSRDIDSNEQFF

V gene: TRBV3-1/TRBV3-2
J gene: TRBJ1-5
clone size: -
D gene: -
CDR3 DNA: TGTGCCAGCAGCCCGGGACACTCAAATCAGCCCCAGCATTTT
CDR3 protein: CASSPGHSNQPQHF

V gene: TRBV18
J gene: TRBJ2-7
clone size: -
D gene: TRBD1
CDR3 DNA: TGTGCCAGCTCACCATTGGCCAGGGGGCCCGAGCAGTACTTC
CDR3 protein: CASSPLARGPEQYF

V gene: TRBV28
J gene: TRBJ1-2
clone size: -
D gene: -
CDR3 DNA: TGTGCCAGCAGTTTCGGGGGGGACGGAAACTATGGCTACACCTTC
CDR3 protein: CASSFGGDGNYGYTF

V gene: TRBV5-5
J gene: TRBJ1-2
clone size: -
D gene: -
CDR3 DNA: TGTGCCAGCAGCTTCGGAGGAACGGTTAACTATGGCTACACCTTC
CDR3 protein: CASSFGGTVNYGYTF

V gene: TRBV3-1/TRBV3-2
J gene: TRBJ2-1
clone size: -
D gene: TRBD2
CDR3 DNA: TGTGCCAGCAGCGTGAGGGTAGCGGGAGGGCCGAACAATGAGCAGTTCTTC
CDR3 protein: CASSVRVAGGPNNEQFF

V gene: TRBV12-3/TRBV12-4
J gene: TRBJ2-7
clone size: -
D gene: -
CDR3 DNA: TGTGCCAGCAGATCGACGGGAACCTACGAGCAGTACTTC
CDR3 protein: CASRSTGTYEQYF

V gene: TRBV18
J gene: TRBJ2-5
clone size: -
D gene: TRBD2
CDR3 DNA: TGTGCCAGCTCACGGGCAGGGACTAGAGGAGCCAGCGGGATTCAAGAGACCCAGTACTTC
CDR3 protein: CASSRAGTRGASGIQETQYF

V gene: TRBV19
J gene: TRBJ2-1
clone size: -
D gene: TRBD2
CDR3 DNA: TGTGCCAGTAGCCGAAGCGGGAGGTCGTACAATGAGCAGTTCTTC
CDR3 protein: CASSRSGRSYNEQFF

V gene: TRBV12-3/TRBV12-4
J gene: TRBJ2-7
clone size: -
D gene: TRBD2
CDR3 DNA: TGTGCCAGCAGTCACGGGGGGTACGAGCAGTACTTC
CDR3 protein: CASSHGGYEQYF

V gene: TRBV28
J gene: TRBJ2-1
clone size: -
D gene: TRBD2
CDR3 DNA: TGTGCCAGCAGTTCACCGGGCGGGAGGGAAGTTGAGCAGTTCTTC
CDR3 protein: CASSSPGGREVEQFF

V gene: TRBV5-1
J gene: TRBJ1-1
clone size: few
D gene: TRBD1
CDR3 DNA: TGCGCCAGCAGCCGGGACAGCCAGAACACTGAAGCTTTCTTT
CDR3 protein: CASSRDSQNTEAFF

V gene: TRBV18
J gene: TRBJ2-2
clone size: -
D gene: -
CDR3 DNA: TGTGCCAGCTCACCACGGCTCGGGGACACCGGGGAGCTGTTTTTT
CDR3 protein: CASSPRLGDTGELFF

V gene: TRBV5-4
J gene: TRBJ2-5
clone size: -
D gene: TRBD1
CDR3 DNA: TGTGCCAGCAGTGCACAGGGGGCGGGAGAGACCCAGTACTTC
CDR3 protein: CASSAQGAGETQYF